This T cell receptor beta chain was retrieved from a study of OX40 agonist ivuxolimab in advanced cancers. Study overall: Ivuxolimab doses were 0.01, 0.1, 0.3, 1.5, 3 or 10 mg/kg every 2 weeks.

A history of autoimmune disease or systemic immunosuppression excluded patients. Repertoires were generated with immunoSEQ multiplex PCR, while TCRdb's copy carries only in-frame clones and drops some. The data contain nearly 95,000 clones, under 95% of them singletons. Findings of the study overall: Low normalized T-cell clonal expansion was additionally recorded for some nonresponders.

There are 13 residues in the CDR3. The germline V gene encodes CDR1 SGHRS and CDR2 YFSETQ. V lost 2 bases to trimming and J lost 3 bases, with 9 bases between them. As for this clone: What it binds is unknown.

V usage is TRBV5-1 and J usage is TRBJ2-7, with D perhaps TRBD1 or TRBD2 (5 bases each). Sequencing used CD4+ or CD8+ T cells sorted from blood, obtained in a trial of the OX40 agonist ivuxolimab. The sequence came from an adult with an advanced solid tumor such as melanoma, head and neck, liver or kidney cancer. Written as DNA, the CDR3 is TGCGCCAGCAGCTTAACTAGGGGCTACGAGCAGTACTTC. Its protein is CASSLTRGYEQYF.